A single sample gave rise to the 19 T cell receptor beta chains below, sequenced in a study of cytomegalovirus exposure and HLA in healthy donors. In the PCR, 60 Vbeta and 13 Jbeta primers were used. The protocol was immunoSEQ multiplex PCR, while the TCRdb copy is restricted to in-frame clones and leaves out a portion. The sample has about 100,000 clones, 70% to 80% seen once; the top ten hold about 4.4%. Sequences were obtained from PBMCs. Every receptor here comes from a woman under 30 in good health and CMV-seropositive.

This sequence joins TRBV5-4 and TRBJ1-1, with D perhaps matching TRBD1 (5 bases). CDR1 SGHNT and CDR2 YYREEE come from the germline V gene (reference sequence). V was shortened by 4 bases and J by 6 bases, with 19 bases between the two germline ends. This CDR3 has 15 amino acids. In nucleotides, the CDR3 is TGTGCCAGCAGCCTATGGGGGGACTCAGCGGCTGAAGCTTTCTTT. The encoded protein is CASSLWGDSAAEAFF.

This clone has only one observation. The chain carries TRBV11-2 and TRBJ2-7; the D gene is possibly TRBD2 (5 bases). CDR3 length: 15 amino acids. Trimming removed 2 bases at V and 4 bases at J, with 15 bases between. CDR1 and CDR2 from the germline V gene are SGHAT and FQNNGV. The CDR3 coding sequence is TGTGCCAGCAGCTTAAGGATTGGCGGGCAGTACGAGCAGTACTTC. Translated, it gives CASSLRIGGQYEQYF. The entire variable domain, with the rest obtained from reference TRBV11-2 and TRBJ2-7, is as follows: EAGVAQSPRYKIIEKRQSVAFWCNPISGHATLYWYQQILGQGPKLLIQFQNNGVVDDSQLPKDRFSAERLKGVDSTLKIQPAKLEDSAVYLCASSLRIGGQYEQYFGPGTRLTVT.

The gene calls are TRBV4-3 and TRBJ2-7; a weak D match, TRBD2 (8 bases). Germline lookup yields CDR1 LGHNA and CDR2 YSLEER. The length of the CDR3 is 15 residues. Trimming took off 0 bases at V and 11 bases at J, with 20 bases between the two ends. The CDR3 protein is CASSQDRGRTSQEYF. The CDR3 nucleotides are TGCGCCAGCAGCCAAGATAGGGGGCGGACTAGCCAGGAGTACTTC.

The V call is TRBV7-9, the J call TRBJ2-1; 11 nucleotides match TRBD2. Unmatched junction bases numbered 10, after V lost 5 bases and J lost 7 bases. Germline V gene data show CDR1 as SEHNR and CDR2 as FQNEAQ (reference sequence). The CDR3 totals 16 residues. In DNA, the CDR3 is TGTGCCAGCAGCCCGGTAGCGGGAGGGCCGAGGAATGAGCAGTTCTTC. It translates to CASSPVAGGPRNEQFF.

The chain uses TRBV7-2 and TRBJ2-3; 7 bases match TRBD2. V dropped 4 bases and J dropped 1; count of bases not matched to a gene: 14. This CDR3 is 18 amino acids long. Germline V gene sequence: CDR1 SGHTA, CDR2 FQGNSA. For the CDR3, the DNA is TGTGCCAGCAGCTCCGCAGGGTCTGGGACTATTCGCACAGATACGCAGTATTTT. This codes for CASSSAGSGTIRTDTQYF.

This clone was seen only a few times. This sequence joins TRBV29-1 and TRBJ2-3, with TRBD1 identical over 9 bases. The CDR3 extends over 16 amino acids. Per the germline V gene, CDR1 is SQVTM and CDR2 is ANQGSEA. With 5 bases clipped from V and 0 bases from J, the junction kept 9 bases outside the gene matches. CDR3 loop: CSVLQGARTSTDTQYF. In nucleotides, the CDR3 is TGCAGCGTTCTACAGGGGGCCCGAACTAGCACAGATACGCAGTATTTT.

The V gene is TRBV14, the J gene TRBJ1-4; D not resolved. V shed 4 bases and J shed 0 bases, with 9 bases lying between them. In germline, CDR1 is SGHDN, CDR2 FVKESK. The CDR3 spans 15 residues. In DNA, the CDR3 is TGTGCCAGCAGCCCCCCAGGCTCAACTAATGAAAAACTGTTTTTT. Protein: CASSPPGSTNEKLFF.

This chain uses TRBV19 with TRBJ1-5, with D possibly being TRBD1 (6 bases). V was shortened by 3 bases and J by 1 base, with 13 bases between the two germline ends. Germline CDR1 LNHDA, CDR2 SQIVND (reference sequence). The CDR3 contains 16 residues. The DNA for the CDR3 is TGTGCCAGTAGTATTCGGACAGTGGAGAGCAATCAGCCCCAGCATTTT. Protein: CASSIRTVESNQPQHF.

This clone has just one count. This chain links TRBV28 with TRBJ2-5; the D gene is possibly TRBD2 (6 bases). Germline V gene lookup returns CDR1 MDHEN and CDR2 SYDVKM. Trimming removed 3 bases from V and 5 bases from J, with 13 bases in between. This CDR3 is built from 14 residues. The CDR3, as DNA: TGTGCCAGCAGTTTTGGGGGGAGGCTTGAGACCCAGTACTTC. Protein product: CASSFGGRLETQYF.

The chain links TRBV6-5 to TRBJ2-1; 7 nucleotides line up with TRBD2. Trimming cost V 5 bases and J 0 bases; bases outside gene matches: 4. The germline V gene encodes CDR1 MNHEY and CDR2 SVGAGI. This CDR3 region has 15 residues. CDR3 protein: CASSLSGNSYNEQFF. For the CDR3, the DNA is TGTGCCAGCAGTCTCAGCGGGAACTCCTACAATGAGCAGTTCTTC.

The J gene is TRBJ2-7, the V gene TRBV6-5; 7 bases match TRBD2. CDR3 length: 15 residues. Germline V lookup: CDR1 MNHEY, CDR2 SVGAGI. Germline trimming cut 4 bases from V and 5 bases from J; bases unmatched to any gene: 11. The CDR3 region has the DNA TGTGCCAGCAGTTCAGTCGGGGGGAGCGTCCACGAGCAGTACTTC. This translates into CASSSVGGSVHEQYF.

The V and J genes are TRBV5-1 and TRBJ2-5; 14 bases align to TRBD2. Per the germline V gene, CDR1 is SGHRS and CDR2 is YFSETQ. The CDR3 sequence is 17 residues long. The ends lost 4 bases at V and 4 bases at J; junction bases unmatched: 9. CDR3 region: CASSPGTSGSGPETQYF. The DNA for the CDR3 is TGCGCCAGCAGCCCAGGGACTAGCGGGAGCGGGCCAGAGACCCAGTACTTC.

The gene calls are TRBV30 and TRBJ2-3; weak D call: TRBD1 (5 bases). This CDR3 contains 14 residues. Germline assignment: CDR1 GTSNPN and CDR2 SVGIG (reference sequence). The germline V and J ends were trimmed by 1 base and 2 bases, with 10 bases remaining between them. The CDR3 region is CAWSGLGVTDTQYF. The CDR3 DNA follows: TGTGCCTGGAGTGGGCTAGGGGTCACAGATACGCAGTATTTT.

This clone has just a few counts. The same CDR3 can be traced to other DNA sequences in this sample. The chain joins TRBV29-1 to TRBJ2-1, with 9 positions matching TRBD2. Germline V gene lookup returns CDR1 SQVTM and CDR2 ANQGSEA. The ends lost 3 bases at V and 8 bases at J; junction bases unmatched: 8. The CDR3 extends over 14 amino acids. CDR3 sequence (DNA): TGCAGCGTTGATGGGCGGGAGGGCCTCGATGAGCAGTTCTTC. Its protein is CSVDGREGLDEQFF.

The chain employs TRBV7-2 and TRBJ2-1, with D possibly TRBD2 on 5 matching bases. CDR1 and CDR2 from the germline V gene are SGHTA and FQGNSA. The V gene lost 1 base and the J gene lost 4 bases, with 11 bases spanning the gap. The CDR3 loop spans 15 amino acids. The DNA for the CDR3 is TGTGCCAGCAGCTTAGAGGCGACTACTTACAATGAGCAGTTCTTC. It codes for CASSLEATTYNEQFF. Based on the CDR3 plus reference TRBV7-2 and TRBJ2-1, the full variable domain is GAGVSQSPSNKVTEKGKDVELRCDPISGHTALYWYRQSLGQGLEFLIYFQGNSAPDKSGLPSDRFSAERTGGSVSTLTIQRTQQEDSAVYLCASSLEATTYNEQFFGPGTRLTVL.

This rearrangement joins TRBV25-1 to TRBJ2-3; D remains unclear. V was clipped by 5 bases and J by 6 bases, with 12 bases between them. The CDR3 runs to 13 residues. Looked up from germline, CDR1 is MGHDK and CDR2 is SYGVNS. CDR3: CASSLYVEDTQYF. In DNA form, the CDR3 reads TGTGCCAGCAGTCTGTACGTAGAGGATACGCAGTATTTT.

The V and J genes are TRBV5-6 and TRBJ2-2, with 7 bases that match TRBD2. This CDR3 has 15 amino acids. V trimming: 3 bases; J trimming: 0 bases; junction bases outside the gene matches: 2. Germline V CDR1 and CDR2: SGHDT, YYEEEE. CDR3 DNA: TGTGCCAGCAGCTACGGACTAGCGAACACCGGGGAGCTGTTTTTT. Protein: CASSYGLANTGELFF.

The chain is built from TRBV19 and TRBJ2-1; 11 positions agree with TRBD2. The ends lost 8 bases at V and 9 bases at J; junction bases unmatched: 21. The CDR3 spans 18 residues. Germline V CDR1 and CDR2: LNHDA, SQIVND (reference sequence). The chain's CDR3 is CASGGGSGRALTHPEQFF. CDR3 DNA sequence: TGTGCCAGTGGGGGGGGTAGCGGGAGGGCCTTGACCCACCCTGAGCAGTTCTTC.

As DNA, the CDR3 is TGTGCCAGCAGCCAGCGGGACTACAATGAGCAGTTCTTC. This translates into CASSQRDYNEQFF. The chain links TRBV7-9 to TRBJ2-1; 7 nucleotides align to TRBD2. Germline CDR1 and CDR2: SEHNR and FQNEAQ (reference sequence). The CDR3 consists of 13 residues. J gave up 3 bases and V 5 bases, and 1 base lay outside the gene matches.